This TCR beta chain was captured in a study of Ad26.COV2.S vaccination and SARS-CoV-2 variants. Data came from immunoSEQ multiplex PCR; TCRdb stores just in-frame clones and leaves some out. The sample holds roughly 400,000 clones, around nine tenths seen once. From germline, CDR1 is MDHEN and CDR2 SYDVKM. Trimming at V came to 4 bases and at J to 7 bases, leaving 8 bases not matched to a gene. The CDR3 has 15 residues. To note about this clone: As yet, its antigen is unknown.

Study outcomes and limitations: Those who received the vaccine showed greater spike-specific TCR breadth than those given placebo.

Treatment given: 19 received Ad26.COV2.S at low or high dose, single or two shots; roughly five received placebo; per-sample allocation not given. All samples were drawn on day 63, counting from the first vaccine or placebo injection. The sequence derives from a person between 18 and 65 years old who received the Ad26.COV2.S COVID-19 vaccine or a placebo. V usage is TRBV28 and J usage is TRBJ2-3; 10 nucleotides align to TRBD2. The sequencing here drew on peripheral blood, taken in a trial of Ad26.COV2.S vaccine versus placebo. The CDR3, as DNA: TGTGCCAGCAGTTCCCCAGCGGGGGGGATATATACGCAGTATTTT. Its translation is CASSSPAGGIYTQYF. Variable domain in full (rest from reference TRBV28 and TRBJ2-3): DVKVTQSSRYLVKRTGEKVFLECVQDMDHENMFWYRQDPGLGLRLIYFSYDVKMKEKGDIPEGYSVSREKKERFSLILESASTNQTSMYLCASSSPAGGIYTQYFGPGTRLTVL.